This entry lists 20 T cell receptor beta chains sequenced from one sample in a study of cytomegalovirus exposure and HLA in healthy donors. Use of 60 Vbeta and 13 Jbeta primers characterized the PCR. Using immunoSEQ multiplex PCR, the repertoire was profiled, and TCRdb retains in-frame clones only, with some absent. The table lists around 94,000 clones, around 57% of them singletons. Material: PBMCs. All receptors derive from a human donor in good health.

The V gene is TRBV5-1, the J gene TRBJ1-1; 10 positions agree with TRBD1. The CDR3 length is 14 residues. CDR1 is SGHRS and CDR2 is YFSETQ in the germline V gene. J was trimmed by 4 bases and V by 2 bases; bases with no gene match: 2. DNA for the CDR3: TGCGCCAGCAGCTTACGGACAGGGGGCACTGAAGCTTTCTTT. Encoded protein: CASSLRTGGTEAFF.

V and J are TRBV7-9 and TRBJ2-7; D unresolved. CDR1 SEHNR and CDR2 FQNEAQ come from the germline V gene (reference sequence). This CDR3 contains 11 residues. The ends were cut back, 5 bases at V and 4 bases at J, with 6 bases in the middle. CDR3 protein: CASSQQYEQYF. The CDR3 DNA reads TGTGCCAGCAGCCAACAGTACGAGCAGTACTTC.

The chain employs TRBV29-1 and TRBJ2-3; 7 bases are shared with TRBD2. The CDR3 contains 14 residues. Germline-derived CDR1 and CDR2 are SQVTM and ANQGSEA. The trim removed 6 bases at V and 6 bases at J, leaving 12 bases unmatched. In nucleotides, the CDR3 is TGCAGCGTCAGCCGGTCGGGGGGTGAGGATACGCAGTATTTT. Translated, it gives CSVSRSGGEDTQYF.

This chain uses TRBV18 with TRBJ1-4; 7 positions match TRBD1. The CDR3 has 15 amino acids. CDR1 and CDR2 (germline): KGHSH, LQKENI. V trimming: 6 bases; J trimming: 4 bases; junction bases outside the gene matches: 8. CDR3 in DNA: TGTGCCAGCTCCTCTCCGGGACAGATTAATGAAAAACTGTTTTTT. Its protein product is CASSSPGQINEKLFF.

This clone occurred a few times. The chain links TRBV6-5 to TRBJ2-7; 7 nucleotides align to TRBD1. J gave up 1 base and V 1 base, and 4 bases lay outside the gene matches. Germline V gene sequence: CDR1 MNHEY, CDR2 SVGAGI. The CDR3 length is 15 residues. The CDR3 nucleotides are TGTGCCAGCAGTTACTTCCCGGGACAGTCCTACGAGCAGTACTTC. As protein: CASSYFPGQSYEQYF.

About this clone itself: One end of the junction varies from germline; a read error may be responsible. The chain links TRBV9 to TRBJ2-2; TRBD2 might be the D (6 bases). CDR1 and CDR2 from the germline V gene are SGDLS and YYNGEE. This CDR3 region has 12 residues. In nucleotides, the CDR3 is TGTGCCAGCAGCGCCCTTACCGGGGGGCTGTTTTTT. This codes for CASSALTGGLFF.

The chain employs TRBV29-1 and TRBJ2-7; tentative D call: TRBD2 (5 bases). Germline CDR1 SQVTM, CDR2 ANQGSEA. Trimming took 0 bases from V and 5 from J, leaving 20 bases between them. There are 16 residues in the CDR3. In DNA form, the CDR3 reads TGCAGCGTTGAAGATGCCAGCCTCCGGGGTAGCCACGAGCAGTACTTC. The encoded protein is CSVEDASLRGSHEQYF.

The V call is TRBV2, the J call TRBJ1-5, with a tentative D call TRBD1 (5 bases). The V end was cut by 8 bases, the J end by 1 base, with 12 bases between. CDR1 is SNHLY and CDR2 is FYNNEI in the germline V gene. The length of the CDR3 is 14 residues. Here the CDR3 reads CASGRTRSNQPQHF. In nucleotides, the CDR3 is TGTGCCAGCGGCAGGACAAGAAGCAATCAGCCCCAGCATTTT.

This sequence joins TRBV10-3 and TRBJ1-1; a possible D gene is TRBD1 (5 bases). The CDR3 sequence is 14 residues long. V lost 4 bases and J 3 bases, leaving 12 bases between the germline ends. The V gene's germline CDR1 is ENHRY and CDR2 SYGVKD. This chain's CDR3 is CAISVFPRDTEAFF. DNA of the CDR3: TGTGCCATCAGTGTTTTTCCCAGGGACACTGAAGCTTTCTTT.

The chain has TRBV19 and TRBJ2-3; TRBD2 might be the D (5 bases). Per the germline V gene, CDR1 is LNHDA and CDR2 is SQIVND (reference sequence). The CDR3 runs 16 residues. The V end lost 1 base, the J end lost 0 bases, and 11 bases lay between the germline ends. For the CDR3, the DNA is TGTGCCAGTAGTATAGGGAGCGGTAGTAGCACAGATACGCAGTATTTT. Protein product: CASSIGSGSSTDTQYF.

This clone showed up just a few times. The CDR3 loop reads CASSFTGSVYNEQFF. The CDR3 bases are TGCGCCAGCAGCTTTACAGGGTCGGTCTACAATGAGCAGTTCTTC. The V call is TRBV5-1, the J call TRBJ2-1; the D gene is possibly TRBD1 (6 bases). V was trimmed by 2 bases and J by 3 bases, leaving 12 bases between them. Germline assignment: CDR1 SGHRS and CDR2 YFSETQ. This CDR3 is 15 amino acids long.

The chain carries TRBV4-1 and TRBJ2-1, with D perhaps TRBD2 (8 bases). Per the germline V gene, CDR1 is MGHRA and CDR2 is YSYEKL. The V end was cut by 4 bases, the J end by 0 bases, with 16 bases between. This CDR3 has 17 residues. CDR3 nucleotides: TGCGCCAGCAGCCTTATAGCGGGACAGCACTCCTACAATGAGCAGTTCTTC. It codes for CASSLIAGQHSYNEQFF.

The V gene is TRBV11-2, the J gene TRBJ1-1; tentatively, D is TRBD1 (5 bases). V shed 1 base and J shed 1 base, with 10 bases lying between them. CDR1 and CDR2 from the germline V gene are SGHAT and FQNNGV. This CDR3 region has 15 residues. This chain's CDR3 is CASSLGIGGNTEAFF. The CDR3 DNA reads as TGTGCCAGCAGCTTAGGGATCGGGGGGAACACTGAAGCTTTCTTT.

This sequence joins TRBV5-1 and TRBJ2-5; tentative D call: TRBD1 (5 bases). TRBJ2-7 explains the end of the DNA better; the J call may be wrong. The CDR3 consists of 13 residues. The germline CDR1 and CDR2 sequences are SGHRS and YFSETQ. The CDR3 protein is CASSLDRTYEQYF. The CDR3 DNA reads as TGCGCCAGCAGCTTGGACAGGACCTACGAGCAGTACTTC.

V is TRBV21-1 and J is TRBJ1-2. TRBV21-1 is a pseudogene locus. The CDR3 is 14 residues long. The CDR3 region has the DNA TGTGCCAGCGGGAGGCTCCTCCCCGGCTATGGCTACACCTTC. It specifies CASGRLLPGYGYTF.

The chain employs TRBV18 and TRBJ2-3; a possible D gene is TRBD1 (5 bases). Germline CDR1 and CDR2: KGHSH and LQKENI. The V end was cut by 2 bases, the J end by 1 base, with 7 bases between. The CDR3 totals 14 residues. The CDR3 reads CASSPGAGTDTQYF. The CDR3 nucleotides read TGTGCCAGCTCACCAGGGGCGGGCACAGATACGCAGTATTTT.

The chain links TRBV6-1 to TRBJ1-5; D remains unclear. V dropped 7 bases and J dropped 3 bases, with 13 bases sitting between them. The CDR3 spans 14 residues. CDR1 and CDR2 from the germline V gene are MNHNS and SASEGT. Written as DNA, the CDR3 is TGTGCCAGCAAATCCCCGGGTTTCAATCAGCCCCAGCATTTT. Its translation: CASKSPGFNQPQHF.

This clone was seen more than once but under ten times. The gene calls are TRBV6-5 and TRBJ1-5, with D tentatively TRBD1 (5 bases). Trimming pared 4 bases from V and 6 bases from J, leaving 16 bases between. Germline lookup yields CDR1 MNHEY and CDR2 SVGAGI. CDR3 length: 15 amino acids. The CDR3 region has the DNA TGTGCCAGCAGTTCCCGCGGGGGGACGGGTCAGCCCCAGCATTTT. Translated: CASSSRGGTGQPQHF.

The chain has TRBV30 and TRBJ2-7, with D perhaps matching TRBD1 (6 bases). The CDR3 length is 13 residues. Germline-derived CDR1 and CDR2 are GTSNPN and SVGIG (reference sequence). Trimming left V 3 bases short and J 6 bases short, with 15 bases between. The CDR3 nucleotides read TGTGCCTGGAGCCAAACAGGGTTCTCCGAGCAGTACTTC. Translating gives CAWSQTGFSEQYF.

In its sample, this clone was seen a few times. The rearrangement uses TRBV6-6 and TRBJ2-7; 7 nucleotides line up with TRBD2. With 2 bases clipped from V and 4 bases from J, the junction kept 2 bases outside the gene matches. The CDR3 loop spans 13 amino acids. Germline-derived CDR1 and CDR2 are MNHNY and SVGAGI (reference sequence). CDR3 sequence (DNA): TGTGCCAGCAGTTACCTTAGCGGGTACGAGCAGTACTTC. This encodes CASSYLSGYEQYF.